The clone carrying this T cell receptor (beta chain) was recorded only once. Its matching antigen is unknown. TCRdb's copy holds only in-frame clones and misses some; the assay was immunoSEQ multiplex PCR. The sample has under 140,000 clones, 85% to 95% seen once; the top ten hold approximately 8%. The data belong to a study of T cell responses to AZD1222 COVID-19 vaccine. Study details: Analysis merged second doses at about 4 or about 12 weeks. General study points: Clonal diversity was possibly underestimated; the donors were predominantly white British and more often female. The reported proportion of spike-specific TCRs targeting unmutated variant regions was nearly half.

The CDR3 is 15 amino acids. V shed 7 bases and J shed 2 bases, with 17 bases lying between them. Germline V gives CDR1 SGHNT, CDR2 YENEEA. The sample was peripheral blood, taken on day 0 of AZD1222 vaccination. The chain employs TRBV11-3 and TRBJ1-2; possible D gene TRBD1, 6 bases. The sequence came from an adult in good health. The CDR3 sequence is CASTRAGGRNYGYTF. CDR3 sequence (DNA): TGTGCCAGCACCCGGGCGGGGGGGCGAAACTATGGCTACACCTTC.